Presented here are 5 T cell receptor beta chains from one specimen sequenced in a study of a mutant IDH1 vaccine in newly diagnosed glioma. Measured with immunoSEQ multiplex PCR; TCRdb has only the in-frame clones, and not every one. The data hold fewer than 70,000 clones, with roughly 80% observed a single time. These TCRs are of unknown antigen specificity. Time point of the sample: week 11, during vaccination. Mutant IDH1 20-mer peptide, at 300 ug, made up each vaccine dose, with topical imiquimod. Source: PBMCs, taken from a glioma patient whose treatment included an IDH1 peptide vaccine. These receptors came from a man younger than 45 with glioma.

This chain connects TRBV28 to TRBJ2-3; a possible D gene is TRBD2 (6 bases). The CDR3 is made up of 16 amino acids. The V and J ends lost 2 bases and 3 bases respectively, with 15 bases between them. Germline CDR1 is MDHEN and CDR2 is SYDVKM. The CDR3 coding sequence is TGTGCCAGCAGTTTAAGGAGGGCCAGAGATACAGATACGCAGTATTTT. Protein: CASSLRRARDTDTQYF.

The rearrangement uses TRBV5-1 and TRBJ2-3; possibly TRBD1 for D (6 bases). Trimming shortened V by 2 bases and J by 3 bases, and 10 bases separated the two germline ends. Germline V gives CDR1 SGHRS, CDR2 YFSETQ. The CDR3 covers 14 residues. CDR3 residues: CASSLQGYTDTQYF. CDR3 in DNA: TGCGCCAGCAGCTTACAGGGATATACAGATACGCAGTATTTT.

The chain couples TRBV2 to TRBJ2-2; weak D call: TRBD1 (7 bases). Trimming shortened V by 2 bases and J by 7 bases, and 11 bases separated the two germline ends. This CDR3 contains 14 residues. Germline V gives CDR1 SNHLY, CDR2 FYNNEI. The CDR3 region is CASSEQGGGGELFF. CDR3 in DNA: TGTGCCAGCAGTGAACAGGGGGGAGGCGGGGAGCTGTTTTTT.

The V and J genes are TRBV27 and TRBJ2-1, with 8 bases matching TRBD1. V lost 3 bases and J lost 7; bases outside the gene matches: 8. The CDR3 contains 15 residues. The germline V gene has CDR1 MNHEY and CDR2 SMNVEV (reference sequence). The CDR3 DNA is TGTGCCAGCAGTTTTCAGCAGGGGGCGAGGAATGAGCAGTTCTTC. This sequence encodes CASSFQQGARNEQFF.

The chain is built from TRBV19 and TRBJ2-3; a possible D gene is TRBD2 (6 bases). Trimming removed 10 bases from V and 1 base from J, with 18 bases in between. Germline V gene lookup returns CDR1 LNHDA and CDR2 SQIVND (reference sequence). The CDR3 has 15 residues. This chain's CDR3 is CATKLGGIGTDTQYF. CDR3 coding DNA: TGTGCCACTAAGTTGGGGGGTATAGGCACAGATACGCAGTATTTT.